This entry lists 13 T cell receptor beta chains sequenced from one sample in a study of response to subunit inactivated influenza vaccine. From the RT-PCR reads, TCRdb called clonotypes with MiXCR, one entry per CDR3 protein. The data hold about 500,000 distinct CDR3 sequences, with approximately 15% observed a single time. This specimen consisted of CD4+ T cells sorted from PBMCs, obtained roughly 24 months after vaccination. The receptors were gathered from a man between 50 and 75 years old who received an inactivated influenza vaccine.

This chain uses TRBV7-9 with TRBJ2-7; D not resolved. Germline lookup yields CDR1 SEHNR and CDR2 FQNEAQ (reference sequence). This CDR3 contains 14 residues. Trimming took off 1 base at V and 0 bases at J, with 7 bases between the two ends. The CDR3 loop reads CASSLGLASYEQYF. CDR3 coding DNA: TGTGCCAGCAGCTTAGGATTGGCCTCCTACGAGCAGTACTTC.

Here the CDR3 reads CASSQDRQKGTQYF. The CDR3, as DNA: TGTGCCAGCAGCCAAGACCGACAGAAAGGGACCCAGTACTTC. V gene TRBV3-1 combines with J gene TRBJ2-5, with D possibly TRBD1 on 5 matching bases. Germline values: CDR1 LGHDT, CDR2 YNNKEL (reference sequence). This CDR3 is built from 14 residues. V was clipped by 0 bases and J by 7 bases, with 12 bases between them.

This clonotype has at least ten counts. J is TRBJ1-1 and V is TRBV29-1; 8 bases map to TRBD1. Germline loops: CDR1 SQVTM, CDR2 ANQGSEA. This CDR3 has 13 amino acids. The CDR3 coding sequence is TGCACCGTATTCGACAGGGGGAACACTGAAGCTTTCTTT. It yields the protein CTVFDRGNTEAFF. The full variable domain, rest sourced from reference TRBV29-1 and TRBJ1-1, is SAVISQKPSRDICQRGTSLTIQCQVDSQVTMMFWYRQQPGQSLTLIATANQGSEATYESGFVIDKFPISRPNLTFSTLTVSNMSPEDSSIYLCTVFDRGNTEAFFGQGTRLTVV.

V and J are TRBV6-2 or TRBV6-3 and TRBJ2-7; TRBD2 matches at 10 bases. The CDR3 extends over 13 amino acids. The V gene's germline CDR1 is MNHEY and CDR2 SVGEGT. J was trimmed by 3 bases and V by 8 bases; bases with no gene match: 4. CDR3 DNA sequence: TGTGCCAGCCTGGGACTAGCGATCTACGAGCAGTACTTC. The encoded protein is CASLGLAIYEQYF.

A few counts support this clonotype. The chain links TRBV18 to TRBJ2-5; 9 bases match TRBD1. V shed 3 bases, J shed 5 bases, and the junction held 7 bases outside the gene matches. CDR3 length: 15 amino acids. Germline lookup yields CDR1 KGHSH and CDR2 LQKENI. CDR3 coding DNA: TGTGCCAGCTCACCGAGGACAGGGGCGGCGGAGACCCAGTACTTC. Translated: CASSPRTGAAETQYF.

The gene calls are TRBV20-1 and TRBJ2-1; 7 positions agree with TRBD2. The J segment lost 1 base and the V segment lost 1 base, leaving 10 bases of the junction unmatched. The CDR3 sequence is 17 residues long. Germline CDR1 reads DFQATT; CDR2 reads SNEGSKA (reference sequence). The CDR3 here is CSARGLAETFSYNEQFF. CDR3 nucleotides: TGCAGTGCTAGAGGGCTAGCGGAGACCTTTTCCTACAATGAGCAGTTCTTC.

This clonotype was observed a few times. The J gene is TRBJ2-3, the V gene TRBV4-1; perhaps TRBD1 as D (5 bases). CDR3 length equals 16 residues. V lost 1 base and J 2 bases, leaving 13 bases between the germline ends. The germline V gene has CDR1 MGHRA and CDR2 YSYEKL. The CDR3 loop is CASSQGGSEHTDTQYF. For the CDR3, the DNA is TGCGCCAGCAGCCAAGGGGGCAGCGAACACACAGATACGCAGTATTTT.

This clonotype has a count of ten or more. This sequence joins TRBV10-3 and TRBJ2-7; 11 nucleotides line up with TRBD1. CDR1 and CDR2 from the germline V gene are ENHRY and SYGVKD. V shed 6 bases, J shed 3 bases, and the junction held 10 bases outside the gene matches. This CDR3 is 16 amino acids long. The CDR3 here is CAISDPMGQGVYEQYF. The DNA of the CDR3 is TGTGCCATCAGCGATCCTATGGGACAGGGGGTCTACGAGCAGTACTTC.

This chain uses TRBV5-1 with TRBJ1-2, with 9 bases lining up with TRBD1. The CDR3 runs to 12 residues. V lost 4 bases to trimming and J lost 13 bases; unmatched junction nucleotides: 8. Germline CDR1 reads SGHRS; CDR2 reads YFSETQ. The CDR3 nucleotides read TGCGCCAGCAGCGCCGGGACAGGGCTCGTCACCTTC. It is translated as CASSAGTGLVTF.

In its sample, this clonotype was seen many times. This chain links TRBV29-1 with TRBJ2-3; 7 nucleotides match TRBD1. The CDR3 runs 13 residues. Germline V CDR1 and CDR2: SQVTM, ANQGSEA. V gave up 2 bases and J gave up 5 bases; unmatched junction bases: 4. This CDR3 is CSVERGGRDTQYF. The CDR3 DNA reads as TGCAGCGTTGAAAGAGGGGGCAGAGATACGCAGTATTTT.

This clonotype was picked up a small number of times. The junction does not match germline at one end; this may be a read error. The chain uses TRBV11-2 and TRBJ2-1, with 7 bases aligning to TRBD1. The CDR3 loop spans 15 amino acids. Per the germline V gene, CDR1 is SGHAT and CDR2 is FQNNGV. CDR3 bases: TGTGCCAGCACCTTTGGACAGGTCTCCAACAATGAGCAGTTCTTC. Protein sequence: CASTFGQVSNNEQFF.

This clonotype was counted a few times. This chain joins TRBV18 and TRBJ2-5; TRBD1 matches at 7 bases. This CDR3 has 14 residues. Trimming took 2 bases from V and 0 from J; bases not matched to a gene: 0. Germline-derived CDR1 and CDR2 are KGHSH and LQKENI. CDR3 DNA: TGTGCCAGCTCACCAGACAGGGACCAAGAGACCCAGTACTTC. It encodes CASSPDRDQETQYF.

Ten or more counts support this clonotype. The chain couples TRBV25-1 to TRBJ2-2; D gene ambiguous. CDR1 is MGHDK and CDR2 is SYGVNS in the germline V gene. V was pared by 2 bases and J by 6 bases, with 10 bases between. There are 14 residues in the CDR3. This CDR3 reads CASSEGDRAGELFF. CDR3 in DNA: TGTGCCAGCAGTGAAGGGGATAGGGCCGGGGAGCTGTTTTTT.